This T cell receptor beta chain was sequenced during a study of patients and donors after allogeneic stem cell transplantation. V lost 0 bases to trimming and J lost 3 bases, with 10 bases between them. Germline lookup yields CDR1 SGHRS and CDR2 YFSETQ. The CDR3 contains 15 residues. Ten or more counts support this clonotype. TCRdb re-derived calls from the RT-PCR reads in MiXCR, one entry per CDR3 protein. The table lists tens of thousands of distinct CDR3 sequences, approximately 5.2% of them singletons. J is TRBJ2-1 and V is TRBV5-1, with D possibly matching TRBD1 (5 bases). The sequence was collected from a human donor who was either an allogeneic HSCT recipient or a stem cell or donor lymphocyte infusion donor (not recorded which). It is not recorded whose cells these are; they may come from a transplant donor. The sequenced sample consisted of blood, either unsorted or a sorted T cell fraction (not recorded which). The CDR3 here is CASSLEGADYNEQFF. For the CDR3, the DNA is TGCGCCAGCAGCTTGGAAGGGGCGGACTACAATGAGCAGTTCTTC. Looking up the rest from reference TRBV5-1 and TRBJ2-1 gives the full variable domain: KAGVTQTPRYLIKTRGQQVTLSCSPISGHRSVSWYQQTPGQGLQFLFEYFSETQRNKGNFPGRFSGRQFSNSRSEMNVSTLELGDSALYLCASSLEGADYNEQFFGPGTRLTVL.